This is a list of T cell receptor beta chains from one sample in a study of graft-versus-host responses after intestinal transplantation. Sequencing used immunoSEQ multiplex PCR; TCRdb keeps in-frame clones, though not all of them. The sample shows 110,000 to 150,000 clones, around 90% of them seen only once. Antigen specificity for these receptors is unknown. Specimen: unstimulated CD4+ T cells sorted from spleen or lymph node cells, collected before intestinal transplant. The receptors here all came from a human donor who received an intestinal transplant. CDR3s leave out the opening cysteine and the closing phenylalanine or tryptophan.

v_gene	j_gene	CDR3aa
TRBV7-2	TRBJ1-5	ASSLLFSNQPQH
TRBV7-2	TRBJ1-1	ASSLGRRGAF
TRBV28	TRBJ1-5	ASSFTGTGEEPQH
TRBV9	TRBJ1-3	ASSVVLGGTIY
TRBV28	TRBJ1-5	ASSRGQGRSQPQH
TRBV7-2	TRBJ1-5	ASSLDRGLRQPQH
TRBV27	TRBJ2-7	ASSLAGVTYEQY
TRBV28	TRBJ2-1	ASSNRAQQF
TRBV7-9	TRBJ2-2	ASSPRGLAGNTGELF
TRBV5-5	TRBJ1-2	ASSPTGNYGYT
TRBV7-2	TRBJ2-1	ASSLWLGGTSSYNEQF
TRBV6-5	TRBJ2-1	ASSLTKASYNEQF
TRBV5-1	TRBJ2-7	ATSEDRVGYEQY
TRBV27	TRBJ2-2	ASSLPQLAGVHTGELF
TRBV5-1	TRBJ2-6	ASSFRLAGGSGANVLT
TRBV10-3	TRBJ2-2	AITRQGDTGELF
TRBV9	TRBJ1-1	ASSVSSRGMNTEAF